This TCR beta chain was documented in a study of blood T cell repertoires in COVID-19. Study information: PBMCs, B-cell-depleted T cells, or T cells provided the cDNA or gDNA that made up the material.

Seattle cases were enrolled at active infection and followed longitudinally. In the authors' methods: Reference gene primer amplification in the assay estimated nucleated cell counts. Generated by immunoSEQ multiplex PCR, the TCRdb table keeps only in-frame clones and is missing some. The D gene and trimming were derived from the DNA, and the V and J assignments and clone size from that table. Here the sample spans about 130,000 clones, roughly four fifths being singletons. The sequencing input was peripheral blood. The TCR was taken from a man aged 25 to 40 with COVID-19, enrolled during active disease.

The CDR3: CASSLTVVADIPNTGELFF. CDR3 DNA: TGTGCCAGCAGCTTAACAGTAGTAGCGGACATACCGAACACCGGGGAGCTGTTTTTT. The V call is TRBV7-9, the J call TRBJ2-2, with TRBD2 as a possible D gene (6 bases). Between the trimmed V and J ends, which lost 2 bases and 0 bases, there was a span of 19 bases. CDR1 and CDR2 from the germline V gene are SEHNR and FQNEAQ (reference sequence). The CDR3 runs to 19 residues.